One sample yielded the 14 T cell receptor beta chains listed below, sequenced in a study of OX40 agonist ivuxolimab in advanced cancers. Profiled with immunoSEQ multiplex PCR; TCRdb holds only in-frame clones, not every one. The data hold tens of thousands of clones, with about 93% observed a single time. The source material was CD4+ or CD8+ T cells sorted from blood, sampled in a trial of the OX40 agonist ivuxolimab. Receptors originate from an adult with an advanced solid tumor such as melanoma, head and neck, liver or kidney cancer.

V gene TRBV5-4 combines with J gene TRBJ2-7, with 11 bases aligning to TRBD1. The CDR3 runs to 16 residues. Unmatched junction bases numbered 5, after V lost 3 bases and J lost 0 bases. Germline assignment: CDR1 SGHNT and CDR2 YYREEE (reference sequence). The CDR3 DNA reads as TGTGCCAGCAGCTCGGCCGGGACAGGGGGCTCCTACGAGCAGTACTTC. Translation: CASSSAGTGGSYEQYF.

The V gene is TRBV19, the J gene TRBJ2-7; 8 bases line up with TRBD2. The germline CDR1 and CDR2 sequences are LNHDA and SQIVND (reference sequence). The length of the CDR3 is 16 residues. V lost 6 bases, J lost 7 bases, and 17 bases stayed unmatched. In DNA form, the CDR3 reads TGTGCCAGTAGGTCTAGCGGGCGGTACGACGATGGGGAGCAGTACTTC. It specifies CASRSSGRYDDGEQYF.

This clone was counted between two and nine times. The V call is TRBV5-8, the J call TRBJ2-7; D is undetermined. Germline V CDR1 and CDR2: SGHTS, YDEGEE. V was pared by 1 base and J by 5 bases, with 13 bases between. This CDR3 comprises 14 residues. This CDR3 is CASSLLNSRNEQYF. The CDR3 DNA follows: TGTGCCAGCAGCTTGTTGAACAGCCGGAACGAGCAGTACTTC.

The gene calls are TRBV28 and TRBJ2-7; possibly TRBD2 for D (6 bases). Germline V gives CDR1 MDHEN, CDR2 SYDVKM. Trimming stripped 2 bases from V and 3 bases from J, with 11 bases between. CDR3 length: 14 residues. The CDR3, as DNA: TGTGCCAGCAGTTTAGGGGTTAGCGGCTACGAGCAGTACTTC. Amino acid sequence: CASSLGVSGYEQYF.

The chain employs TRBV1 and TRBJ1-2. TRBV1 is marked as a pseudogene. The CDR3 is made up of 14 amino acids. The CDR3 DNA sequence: TGCACCAGCAGCCAAGTGGTACTGACCTATGGCTACACCTTC. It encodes CTSSQVVLTYGYTF.

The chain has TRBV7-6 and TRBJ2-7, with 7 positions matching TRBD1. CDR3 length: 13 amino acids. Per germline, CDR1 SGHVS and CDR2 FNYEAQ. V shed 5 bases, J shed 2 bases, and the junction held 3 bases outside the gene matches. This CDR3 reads CASSGGQAYEQYF. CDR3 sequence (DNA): TGTGCCAGCAGCGGCGGACAGGCCTACGAGCAGTACTTC.

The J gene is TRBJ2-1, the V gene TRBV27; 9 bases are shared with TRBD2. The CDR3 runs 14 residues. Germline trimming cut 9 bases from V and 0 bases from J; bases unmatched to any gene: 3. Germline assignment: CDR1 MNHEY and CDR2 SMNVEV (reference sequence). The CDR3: CARSSGSSYNEQFF. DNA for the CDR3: TGTGCCAGGAGTAGCGGGAGCTCCTACAATGAGCAGTTCTTC.

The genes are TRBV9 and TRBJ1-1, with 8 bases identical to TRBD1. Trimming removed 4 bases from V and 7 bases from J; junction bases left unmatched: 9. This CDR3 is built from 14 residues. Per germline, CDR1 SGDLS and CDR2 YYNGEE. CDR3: CASSSPGQDIEAFF. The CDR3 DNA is TGTGCCAGCAGCTCCCCGGGACAGGATATTGAAGCTTTCTTT.

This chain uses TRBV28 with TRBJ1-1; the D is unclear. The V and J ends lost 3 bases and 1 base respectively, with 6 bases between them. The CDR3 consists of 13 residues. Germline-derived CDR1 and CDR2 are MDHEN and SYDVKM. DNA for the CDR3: TGTGCCAGCAGTTTGGGCGGGAACACTGAAGCTTTCTTT. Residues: CASSLGGNTEAFF.

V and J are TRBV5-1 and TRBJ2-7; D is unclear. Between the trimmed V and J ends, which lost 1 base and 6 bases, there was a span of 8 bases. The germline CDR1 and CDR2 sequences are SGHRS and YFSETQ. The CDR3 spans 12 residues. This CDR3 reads CASSLYPAEQYF. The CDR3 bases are TGCGCCAGCAGCTTGTACCCCGCCGAGCAGTACTTC.

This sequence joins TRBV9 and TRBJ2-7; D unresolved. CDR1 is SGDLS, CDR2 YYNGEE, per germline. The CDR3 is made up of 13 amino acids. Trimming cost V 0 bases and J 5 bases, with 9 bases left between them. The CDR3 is CASSVALDHEQYF. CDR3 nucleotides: TGTGCCAGCAGCGTAGCTCTGGACCACGAGCAGTACTTC.

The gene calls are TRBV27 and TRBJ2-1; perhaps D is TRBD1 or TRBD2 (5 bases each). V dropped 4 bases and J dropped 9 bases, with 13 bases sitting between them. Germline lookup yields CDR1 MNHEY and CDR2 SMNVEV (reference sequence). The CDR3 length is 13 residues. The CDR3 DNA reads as TGTGCCAGCAGTTGGGCCCCGGGGACTGAGCAGTTCTTC. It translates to CASSWAPGTEQFF.

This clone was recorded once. The CDR3 here is CASSTSGSYNEQFF. The DNA for the CDR3 is TGTGCCAGCTCGACGAGCGGGAGCTACAATGAGCAGTTCTTC. The rearrangement joins TRBV18 to TRBJ2-1; 8 bases match TRBD2. The CDR3 sequence is 14 residues long. Germline V gene data show CDR1 as KGHSH and CDR2 as LQKENI. With 6 bases clipped from V and 3 bases from J, the junction kept 4 bases outside the gene matches.

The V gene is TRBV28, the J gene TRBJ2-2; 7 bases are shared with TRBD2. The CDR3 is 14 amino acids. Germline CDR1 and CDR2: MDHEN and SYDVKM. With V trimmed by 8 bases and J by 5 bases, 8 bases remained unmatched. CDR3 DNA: TGTGCCAGCTACCAGTCCGGGGGGACCGGGGAGCTGTTTTTT. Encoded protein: CASYQSGGTGELFF.